These 21 T cell receptor beta chains came from one sample sequenced in a study of OX40 agonist ivuxolimab in advanced cancers. Generated by immunoSEQ multiplex PCR, the TCRdb table keeps only in-frame clones and is missing some. The sample records about 50,000 clones, around 87% being singletons. The sequences come from CD4+ or CD8+ T cells sorted from blood, collected in a trial of the OX40 agonist ivuxolimab. The receptor source for this set is an adult with an advanced solid tumor such as melanoma, head and neck, liver or kidney cancer.

The CDR3 here is CASSPRLNTIYF. As DNA, the CDR3 is TGTGCCAGCAGTCCCCGCTTGAACACCATATATTTT. The chain combines TRBV6-5 with TRBJ1-3; D remains ambiguous. This CDR3 region has 12 residues. CDR1 is MNHEY, CDR2 SVGAGI, per germline. V lost 5 bases and J lost 7, with 9 bases in between.

The CDR3 here is CASSSPPETQYF. CDR3 bases: TGTGCCAGCAGCTCCCCCCCAGAGACCCAGTACTTC. The V call is TRBV7-2, the J call TRBJ2-5; no clear D gene. Germline CDR1 and CDR2: SGHTA and FQGNSA. Trimming cost V 4 bases and J 4 bases, with 7 bases left between them. CDR3 length equals 12 residues.

This clone was recorded once. This chain uses TRBV5-4 with TRBJ1-1, with 9 nucleotides matching TRBD1. This CDR3 has 17 residues. Germline values: CDR1 SGHNT, CDR2 YYREEE (reference sequence). Germline trimming cut 1 base from V and 3 bases from J; bases unmatched to any gene: 10. The CDR3 here is CASSLLEGTGRDTEAFF. CDR3 sequence (DNA): TGTGCCAGCAGCTTGCTTGAAGGGACAGGGCGGGACACTGAAGCTTTCTTT.

The chain has TRBV6-6 and TRBJ2-1, with 7 bases aligning to TRBD2. This CDR3 has 15 residues. Germline CDR1 MNHNY, CDR2 SVGAGI (reference sequence). Losses at the gene ends were 5 bases for V and 8 bases for J; bases not matched to a gene: 12. The CDR3 DNA sequence: TGTGCCAGCAGTAAAGGACTAGTCGGTTTTGATGAGCAGTTCTTC. Protein product: CASSKGLVGFDEQFF.

The chain employs TRBV2 and TRBJ2-7; TRBD1 aligns across 7 bases. With 9 bases clipped from V and 7 bases from J, the junction kept 9 bases outside the gene matches. The CDR3 covers 12 residues. Germline values: CDR1 SNHLY, CDR2 FYNNEI. The DNA of the CDR3 is TGTGCCAGGAGAAAACAGGGGAATGAGCAGTACTTC. Residues: CARRKQGNEQYF.

The chain couples TRBV5-6 to TRBJ2-7; D may be TRBD2 (6 bases). V was cut by 0 bases and J by 2 bases, with 9 bases left in between. The CDR3 sequence is 14 residues long. Germline loops: CDR1 SGHDT, CDR2 YYEEEE. CDR3 sequence (DNA): TGTGCCAGCAGCTTGGTTGGAGGGACCTACGAGCAGTACTTC. Translated, it gives CASSLVGGTYEQYF.

This clone was recorded only once. V is TRBV5-6 and J is TRBJ2-5; possibly TRBD2 for D (5 bases). Trimming removed 1 base at V and 0 bases at J, with 7 bases between. The CDR3 consists of 14 residues. Looked up from germline, CDR1 is SGHDT and CDR2 is YYEEEE. The CDR3, as DNA: TGTGCCAGCAGCTTGCCGGGAAACCAAGAGACCCAGTACTTC. It translates to CASSLPGNQETQYF.

This clone has just a few counts. V usage is TRBV7-6 and J usage is TRBJ2-1; tentatively, D is TRBD2 (5 bases). Germline CDR1 is SGHVS and CDR2 is FNYEAQ. Trimming removed 1 base at V and 3 bases at J, with 10 bases between. The CDR3 consists of 15 residues. In DNA, the CDR3 is TGTGCCAGCAGCTTAGGCGGCGGGCGCTACAATGAGCAGTTCTTC. Its protein is CASSLGGGRYNEQFF.

The chain joins TRBV19 to TRBJ1-2; possible D gene TRBD1, 5 bases. Trimming left V 4 bases short and J 1 base short, with 10 bases between. This CDR3 spans 14 amino acids. Germline loops: CDR1 LNHDA, CDR2 SQIVND (reference sequence). The CDR3 coding sequence is TGTGCCAGTAGTAGGGGACCGATTAACTATGGCTACACCTTC. It codes for CASSRGPINYGYTF.

This clone appeared a single time. The chain uses TRBV7-9 and TRBJ1-4; the D is unclear. V was trimmed by 8 bases and J by 4 bases, leaving 14 bases between them. In germline, CDR1 is SEHNR, CDR2 FQNEAQ (reference sequence). The CDR3 is made up of 14 amino acids. CDR3: CASLSTGFNEKLFF. CDR3 sequence (DNA): TGTGCCAGCCTCTCGACGGGGTTTAATGAAAAACTGTTTTTT.

This chain links TRBV9 with TRBJ1-2; D not resolved. There are 12 residues in the CDR3. Trimming removed 3 bases from V and 5 bases from J, with 8 bases in between. The V gene's germline CDR1 is SGDLS and CDR2 YYNGEE. DNA for the CDR3: TGTGCCAGCAGCGCAGGATTATATGGCTACACCTTC. This gives the protein CASSAGLYGYTF.

The chain links TRBV14 to TRBJ2-1; TRBD2 matches at 12 bases. This CDR3 has 15 amino acids. J was trimmed by 6 bases and V by 4 bases; bases with no gene match: 4. The germline gives CDR1 SGHDN, CDR2 FVKESK. The CDR3 loop is CASSPLAGGGNEQFF. The CDR3 DNA sequence: TGTGCCAGCAGCCCCCTAGCGGGAGGGGGCAATGAGCAGTTCTTC.

V gene TRBV19 combines with J gene TRBJ2-3; 9 bases align to TRBD1. The germline V gene encodes CDR1 LNHDA and CDR2 SQIVND (reference sequence). Trimming cost V 7 bases and J 1 base; bases outside gene matches: 6. The CDR3 runs to 15 residues. This chain's CDR3 is CASMKRTGGTDTQYF. CDR3 nucleotide sequence: TGTGCCAGTATGAAAAGGACAGGGGGCACAGATACGCAGTATTTT.

J is TRBJ1-2 and V is TRBV7-9; the match to TRBD1 covers 9 bases. With 6 bases clipped from V and 7 bases from J, the junction kept 15 bases outside the gene matches. The germline V gene has CDR1 SEHNR and CDR2 FQNEAQ (reference sequence). The CDR3 spans 16 residues. The DNA of the CDR3 is TGTGCCAGCAGTTTCGGACAGGGGAGTAGGCTGGGTGGCTACACCTTC. This sequence encodes CASSFGQGSRLGGYTF.

This rearrangement joins TRBV18 to TRBJ1-1; D remains unclear. Germline CDR1 reads KGHSH; CDR2 reads LQKENI. The V gene lost 3 bases and the J gene lost 0 bases, with 8 bases spanning the gap. This CDR3 is 14 amino acids long. The CDR3: CASSPTSVNTEAFF. CDR3 DNA sequence: TGTGCCAGCTCACCCACCTCGGTGAACACTGAAGCTTTCTTT. The full variable domain, completed using reference TRBV18 and TRBJ1-1, is NAGVMQNPRHLVRRRGQEARLRCSPMKGHSHVYWYRQLPEEGLKFMVYLQKENIIDESGMPKERFSAEFPKEGPSILRIQQVVRGDSAAYFCASSPTSVNTEAFFGQGTRLTVV.

V is TRBV5-6 and J is TRBJ2-2; TRBD2 agrees at 10 bases. The ends lost 0 bases at V and 3 bases at J; junction bases unmatched: 8. The V gene's germline CDR1 is SGHDT and CDR2 YYEEEE. This CDR3 contains 18 residues. The CDR3 loop reads CASSLDWPSGSHTGELFF. The CDR3 DNA reads as TGTGCCAGCAGCTTGGATTGGCCTAGCGGGAGCCACACCGGGGAGCTGTTTTTT.

J is TRBJ2-1 and V is TRBV4-3; possible D gene TRBD2, 5 bases. Germline CDR1 LGHNA, CDR2 YSLEER. CDR3 size: 17 residues. V lost 1 base, J lost 0 bases, and 13 bases lay in between. CDR3 nucleotide sequence: TGCGCCAGCAGCCAAGGCCCCGGAGGAGGCTCCTACAATGAGCAGTTCTTC. It specifies CASSQGPGGGSYNEQFF.

V and J are TRBV6-1 and TRBJ2-5; the D gene is possibly TRBD2 (6 bases). Germline V lookup: CDR1 MNHNS, CDR2 SASEGT. V was pared by 1 base and J by 5 bases, with 11 bases between. The CDR3 loop spans 14 amino acids. In DNA form, the CDR3 reads TGTGCCAGCAGTGAAGTGGGGGGACCGGAGACCCAGTACTTC. As protein: CASSEVGGPETQYF.

The chain employs TRBV9 and TRBJ1-5; no clear D. The ends were cut back, 3 bases at V and 1 base at J, with 5 bases in the middle. The CDR3 sequence is 13 residues long. CDR1 is SGDLS and CDR2 is YYNGEE in the germline V gene. This CDR3 is CASSAGSNQPQHF. CDR3 bases: TGTGCCAGCAGCGCCGGAAGCAATCAGCCCCAGCATTTT.

V and J are TRBV19 and TRBJ1-5; D is possibly TRBD1 (6 bases). Germline CDR1 is LNHDA and CDR2 is SQIVND (reference sequence). This CDR3 has 15 amino acids. Deletions cut 7 bases from V and 5 bases from J, with 18 bases between. As DNA, the CDR3 is TGTGCCAGTAAAGGGGGTTCACGACGGGATCAGCCCCAGCATTTT. This codes for CASKGGSRRDQPQHF. The variable domain in full, completed from reference TRBV19 and TRBJ1-5, reads DGGITQSPKYLFRKEGQNVTLSCEQNLNHDAMYWYRQDPGQGLRLIYYSQIVNDFQKGDIAEGYSVSREKKESFPLTVTSAQKNPTAFYLCASKGGSRRDQPQHFGDGTRLSIL.

V and J are TRBV6-5 and TRBJ1-2; a possible D gene is TRBD1 (5 bases). CDR3 length: 14 amino acids. Trimming removed 2 bases at V and 3 bases at J, with 10 bases between. Germline V lookup: CDR1 MNHEY, CDR2 SVGAGI. CDR3 residues: CASSYGGADYGYTF. For the CDR3, the DNA is TGTGCCAGCAGTTACGGTGGGGCGGACTATGGCTACACCTTC.